These 13 T cell receptor beta chains originate from one sample sequenced in a study of cytomegalovirus exposure and HLA in healthy donors. Primers for the PCR totalled 60 Vbeta and 13 Jbeta. Generated by immunoSEQ multiplex PCR, the TCRdb table keeps only in-frame clones and is missing some. The sample table sets out about 210,000 clones. The sequenced material came from PBMCs. These receptors were taken from a woman aged 25 to 39 in good health and CMV-seropositive.

This rearrangement joins TRBV30 to TRBJ2-7; weak D call: TRBD1 (6 bases). CDR3 size: 12 residues. Germline V gene data show CDR1 as GTSNPN and CDR2 as SVGIG (reference sequence). Trimming stripped 8 bases from V and 3 bases from J, with 14 bases between. The CDR3 reads CASRGPFYEQYF. For the CDR3, the DNA is TGTGCCAGCAGGGGTCCCTTCTACGAGCAGTACTTC.

The chain uses TRBV6-5 and TRBJ1-2; no clear D gene. The CDR3 is made up of 11 amino acids. CDR1 and CDR2 (germline): MNHEY, SVGAGI. V gave up 7 bases and J gave up 3 bases, with 6 bases separating them. The CDR3 spells CASKRDYGYTF. CDR3 in DNA: TGTGCCAGCAAGAGAGACTATGGCTACACCTTC.

V usage is TRBV27 and J usage is TRBJ1-1; 7 bases agree with TRBD1. The J segment lost 3 bases and the V segment lost 3 bases, leaving 10 bases of the junction unmatched. This CDR3 region has 16 residues. The germline gives CDR1 MNHEY, CDR2 SMNVEV (reference sequence). CDR3: CASSLVRGKTYTEAFF. In nucleotides, the CDR3 is TGTGCCAGCAGTTTGGTCAGGGGGAAGACTTACACTGAAGCTTTCTTT.

The chain uses TRBV2 and TRBJ1-1, with D possibly being TRBD1 (5 bases). From germline, CDR1 is SNHLY and CDR2 FYNNEI. The CDR3 covers 13 residues. V lost 6 bases, J lost 4 bases, and 12 bases lay in between. CDR3 in amino acids: CASREGRGTEAFF. The CDR3 coding sequence is TGTGCCAGCAGGGAGGGGAGAGGCACTGAAGCTTTCTTT. The entire variable domain, with the rest obtained from reference TRBV2 and TRBJ1-1, is as follows: EPEVTQTPSHQVTQMGQEVILRCVPISNHLYFYWYRQILGQKVEFLVSFYNNEISEKSEIFDDQFSVERPDGSNFTLKIRSTKLEDSAMYFCASREGRGTEAFFGQGTRLTVV.

The gene calls are TRBV6-5 and TRBJ2-7; D is ambiguous. Trimming cost V 2 bases and J 6 bases, with 14 bases left between them. Germline CDR1 reads MNHEY; CDR2 reads SVGAGI. There are 14 residues in the CDR3. CDR3 in amino acids: CASSYVHGLPEQYF. DNA of the CDR3: TGTGCCAGCAGTTACGTCCATGGGCTCCCCGAGCAGTACTTC.

The V call is TRBV2, the J call TRBJ2-7; the D is unclear. Looked up from germline, CDR1 is SNHLY and CDR2 is FYNNEI. The CDR3 totals 11 residues. V lost 6 bases and J lost 7, with 10 bases in between. The CDR3 nucleotides read TGTGCCAGCAGGTACGCCGGGGAGCAGTACTTC. It specifies CASRYAGEQYF.

The chain links TRBV19 to TRBJ2-1; a weak D match, TRBD1 (6 bases). Trimming left V 7 bases short and J 8 bases short, with 18 bases between. The CDR3 totals 14 residues. The V gene's germline CDR1 is LNHDA and CDR2 SQIVND (reference sequence). CDR3 sequence reads: CASIEAGVPHEQFF. CDR3 nucleotide sequence: TGTGCCAGTATCGAGGCAGGGGTCCCCCATGAGCAGTTCTTC.

V gene TRBV19 combines with J gene TRBJ2-7; possibly TRBD2 for D (7 bases). CDR3 length equals 15 residues. V was pared by 4 bases and J by 3 bases, with 16 bases between. The germline V gene encodes CDR1 LNHDA and CDR2 SQIVND (reference sequence). In DNA, the CDR3 is TGTGCCAGTAGTAGAGCAAGGGGGGGTGGCTACGAGCAGTACTTC. This sequence encodes CASSRARGGGYEQYF.

V usage is TRBV29-1 and J usage is TRBJ2-3; D is perhaps TRBD1 (5 bases). V gave up 4 bases and J gave up 6 bases, with 8 bases separating them. The CDR3 sequence is 11 residues long. Germline values: CDR1 SQVTM, CDR2 ANQGSEA. The CDR3 reads CSVVGQDTQYF. In nucleotides, the CDR3 is TGCAGCGTTGTGGGGCAGGATACGCAGTATTTT.

V usage is TRBV6-5 and J usage is TRBJ2-3, with D perhaps TRBD2 (6 bases). The CDR3 is 15 residues long. Trimming pared 0 bases from V and 5 bases from J, leaving 12 bases between. CDR1 MNHEY and CDR2 SVGAGI come from the germline V gene. For the CDR3, the DNA is TGTGCCAGCAGTTACTCGTGGGGGGTCGGAGATACGCAGTATTTT. It encodes CASSYSWGVGDTQYF.

V and J are TRBV7-7 and TRBJ2-1, with TRBD2 matching 8 bases. The CDR3 is 17 residues long. With V trimmed by 5 bases and J by 9 bases, 18 bases remained unmatched. CDR1 and CDR2 (germline): SSHAT, FNYEAQ (reference sequence). This CDR3 is CASSTTTLAGGRGEQFF. CDR3 in DNA: TGTGCCAGCAGCACAACTACCCTGGCGGGAGGCCGGGGTGAGCAGTTCTTC.

The chain recombines TRBV7-8 with TRBJ2-7; a weak D match, TRBD2 (5 bases). With 5 bases removed from V and 4 bases from J, the gap between germline ends came to 12 bases. The CDR3 is made up of 13 amino acids. CDR1 and CDR2 from the germline V gene are SGHVS and FQNEAQ. CDR3 sequence reads: CASSPTLVYEQYF. For the CDR3, the DNA is TGTGCCAGCAGCCCGACACTAGTTTACGAGCAGTACTTC.

The chain carries TRBV30 and TRBJ2-5, with D tentatively TRBD2 (7 bases). TRBJ2-7 matches the DNA end more closely, so the J call is doubtful. Germline V CDR1 and CDR2: GTSNPN, SVGIG (reference sequence). CDR3 size: 13 residues. The CDR3 region is CAWMGGANYEQYF. As DNA, the CDR3 is TGTGCCTGGATGGGGGGGGCGAACTACGAGCAGTACTTC.